Listed here are 18 T cell receptor beta chains from one sample, sequenced in a study of blood T cell repertoires in COVID-19. Profiling relied on immunoSEQ multiplex PCR, and the TCRdb table lists in-frame clones only, not all of them. The profile covers 250,000 to 350,000 clones, with around nine tenths appearing a single time and 2.6% taken by the ten largest. Sequencing was performed on PBMCs or T cells enriched from blood (not recorded which). The receptors originated from a man in his 60s who had recovered from COVID-19.

J is TRBJ2-3 and V is TRBV6-2 or TRBV6-3; 10 bases fit TRBD2. Germline assignment: CDR1 MNHEY and CDR2 SVGEGT. This CDR3 has 18 residues. Trimming cost V 0 bases and J 3 bases; bases outside gene matches: 9. The DNA for the CDR3 is TGTGCCAGCAGTTACTCCCCGGGGCTAGCGGGAGTAACAGATACGCAGTATTTT. Its translation: CASSYSPGLAGVTDTQYF.

The chain links TRBV7-2 to TRBJ2-1; D may be TRBD2 (5 bases). Trimming pared 0 bases from V and 2 bases from J, leaving 11 bases between. CDR1 is SGHTA and CDR2 is FQGNSA in the germline V gene. The CDR3 runs to 16 residues. This chain's CDR3 is CASSLARRTPYNEQFF. The CDR3, as DNA: TGTGCCAGCAGCTTAGCGCGGAGGACCCCCTACAATGAGCAGTTCTTC. The complete variable domain, with remaining parts taken from reference TRBV7-2 and TRBJ2-1, reads GAGVSQSPSNKVTEKGKDVELRCDPISGHTALYWYRQSLGQGLEFLIYFQGNSAPDKSGLPSDRFSAERTGGSVSTLTIQRTQQEDSAVYLCASSLARRTPYNEQFFGPGTRLTVL.

The chain joins TRBV5-4 to TRBJ2-1; 13 bases are a match to TRBD2. Germline V gene data show CDR1 as SGHNT and CDR2 as YYREEE (reference sequence). J lost 8 bases, V lost 4 bases, and 6 bases had no gene match. The CDR3 is 15 residues long. CDR3 coding DNA: TGTGCCAGCAGCCCTTGGACTAGCGGGAGCTATGAGCAGTTCTTC. Translated: CASSPWTSGSYEQFF.

The rearrangement uses TRBV5-8 and TRBJ2-3, with D possibly being TRBD2 (5 bases). Trimming cost V 1 base and J 2 bases, with 14 bases left between them. The V gene's germline CDR1 is SGHTS and CDR2 YDEGEE. The CDR3 runs to 16 residues. The CDR3 is CASSLLVGMATDTQYF. In nucleotides, the CDR3 is TGTGCCAGCAGCTTGTTGGTCGGGATGGCCACAGATACGCAGTATTTT. Based on the CDR3 plus reference TRBV5-8 and TRBJ2-3, the full variable domain is EAGVTQSPTHLIKTRGQQATLRCSPISGHTSVYWYQQALGLGLQFLLWYDEGEERNRGNFPPRFSGRQFPNYSSELNVNALELEDSALYLCASSLLVGMATDTQYFGPGTRLTVL.

This chain links TRBV2 with TRBJ1-1; D is unclear. The CDR3 consists of 12 residues. Germline V gives CDR1 SNHLY, CDR2 FYNNEI. Trimming stripped 10 bases from V and 1 base from J, with 10 bases between. CDR3 in amino acids: CATKRRNTEAFF. The CDR3 DNA sequence: TGTGCCACCAAACGGAGGAACACTGAAGCTTTCTTT. The whole variable domain, filled in from reference TRBV2 and TRBJ1-1, reads EPEVTQTPSHQVTQMGQEVILRCVPISNHLYFYWYRQILGQKVEFLVSFYNNEISEKSEIFDDQFSVERPDGSNFTLKIRSTKLEDSAMYFCATKRRNTEAFFGQGTRLTVV.

The genes are TRBV7-2 and TRBJ2-3; no reliable D call. V was cut by 3 bases and J by 3 bases, with 13 bases left in between. The CDR3 is 15 residues long. CDR1 is SGHTA, CDR2 FQGNSA, per germline. CDR3 sequence reads: CASSLGGFRTDTQYF. CDR3 bases: TGTGCCAGCAGCTTGGGTGGGTTCAGGACAGATACGCAGTATTTT.

The chain couples TRBV18 to TRBJ1-5, with TRBD1 identical over 8 bases. The CDR3 is 15 amino acids. J lost 4 bases, V lost 2 bases, and 4 bases had no gene match. Germline V CDR1 and CDR2: KGHSH, LQKENI. CDR3 amino acids: CASSPDNRGNQPQHF. The CDR3 DNA reads TGTGCCAGCTCACCAGACAACAGGGGGAATCAGCCCCAGCATTTT. The complete variable domain, with remaining parts taken from reference TRBV18 and TRBJ1-5, reads NAGVMQNPRHLVRRRGQEARLRCSPMKGHSHVYWYRQLPEEGLKFMVYLQKENIIDESGMPKERFSAEFPKEGPSILRIQQVVRGDSAAYFCASSPDNRGNQPQHFGDGTRLSIL.

The chain uses TRBV19 and TRBJ1-2; TRBD1 agrees at 8 bases. The CDR3 contains 13 residues. V shed 3 bases and J 8 bases; nucleotides not matched to a gene: 5. Germline CDR1 reads LNHDA; CDR2 reads SQIVND (reference sequence). CDR3 in amino acids: CASSIDRGGGYTF. The CDR3 DNA reads TGTGCCAGTAGTATCGACAGGGGAGGAGGCTACACCTTC.

The V call is TRBV6-5, the J call TRBJ1-4; D gene ambiguous. Trimming shortened V by 7 bases and J by 2 bases, and 11 bases separated the two germline ends. This CDR3 has 14 residues. The germline V gene has CDR1 MNHEY and CDR2 SVGAGI. The CDR3 sequence is CASTTGLTNEKLFF. CDR3 DNA: TGTGCCAGCACCACGGGGTTGACTAATGAAAAACTGTTTTTT.

The chain is built from TRBV5-1 and TRBJ2-5; 7 bases line up with TRBD2. The V gene end was trimmed by 1 base and the J gene end by 5 bases; junction bases not matched to a gene: 14. This CDR3 region has 17 residues. Germline CDR1 reads SGHRS; CDR2 reads YFSETQ. The CDR3 DNA sequence: TGCGCCAGCAGCTTGTTTCCGAGGGAGGGCCTTGGTGAGACCCAGTACTTC. It translates to CASSLFPREGLGETQYF.

The V and J genes are TRBV3-1 (or the pseudogene TRBV3-2) and TRBJ2-5, with 12 bases that match TRBD2. Germline CDR1 LGHDT, CDR2 YNNKEL (reference sequence). The length of the CDR3 is 15 residues. Trimming took 5 bases from V and 4 from J; bases not matched to a gene: 5. The CDR3 here is CASSSGLAGPETQYF. Here the CDR3 DNA reads TGTGCCAGCAGCTCAGGACTAGCGGGACCAGAGACCCAGTACTTC.

This clone was picked up a small number of times. The gene calls are TRBV18 and TRBJ1-1, with TRBD1 matching 8 bases. V shed 3 bases, J shed 6 bases, and the junction held 6 bases outside the gene matches. The CDR3 sequence is 14 residues long. Germline values: CDR1 KGHSH, CDR2 LQKENI. In DNA, the CDR3 is TGTGCCAGCTCACCGCAGGGGGCGATCTCTGAAGCTTTCTTT. Translation: CASSPQGAISEAFF.

In its sample, this clone was seen a few times. The CDR3 spells CAISATGGYDTGELFF. CDR3 nucleotides: TGTGCCATCAGTGCGACAGGGGGCTACGACACCGGGGAGCTGTTTTTT. This chain uses TRBV10-3 with TRBJ2-2, with TRBD1 identical over 10 bases. J lost 3 bases, V lost 4 bases, and 5 bases had no gene match. From germline, CDR1 is ENHRY and CDR2 SYGVKD. This CDR3 is 16 amino acids long.

The chain combines TRBV7-3 with TRBJ1-1; D is perhaps TRBD1 (6 bases). The CDR3 consists of 15 residues. Trimming left V 1 base short and J 1 base short, with 10 bases between. CDR1 is SGHTA, CDR2 FQGTGA, per germline. CDR3 DNA sequence: TGTGCCAGCAGCTTAAATGGCAGGGGGAACACTGAAGCTTTCTTT. It yields the protein CASSLNGRGNTEAFF.

The chain employs TRBV9 and TRBJ2-3; the match to TRBD2 covers 13 bases. CDR3 length equals 17 residues. In germline, CDR1 is SGDLS, CDR2 YYNGEE. V dropped 4 bases and J dropped 0; count of bases not matched to a gene: 5. The DNA for the CDR3 is TGTGCCAGCAGCAGTGGGACTAGCGGGGCTAGCACAGATACGCAGTATTTT. Translated, it gives CASSSGTSGASTDTQYF. Looking up the rest from reference TRBV9 and TRBJ2-3 gives the full variable domain: DSGVTQTPKHLITATGQRVTLRCSPRSGDLSVYWYQQSLDQGLQFLIQYYNGEERAKGNILERFSAQQFPDLHSELNLSSLELGDSALYFCASSSGTSGASTDTQYFGPGTRLTVL.

The J gene is TRBJ1-2, the V gene TRBV7-9; D not certain. Germline V lookup: CDR1 SEHNR, CDR2 FQNEAQ (reference sequence). V was cut by 1 base and J by 8 bases, with 17 bases left in between. The CDR3 length is 15 residues. CDR3 sequence: CASSLDSAATRGYTF. CDR3 in DNA: TGTGCCAGCAGCTTAGATTCGGCAGCCACGAGGGGCTACACCTTC.

V is TRBV7-3 and J is TRBJ2-2; D is possibly TRBD2 (7 bases). Germline V gene data show CDR1 as SGHTA and CDR2 as FQGTGA. V was clipped by 6 bases and J by 5 bases, with 16 bases between them. The CDR3 has 15 amino acids. This chain's CDR3 is CASRLGGPGTGELFF. The CDR3 bases are TGTGCCAGCAGACTGGGGGGGCCCGGAACCGGGGAGCTGTTTTTT.

The chain couples TRBV19 to TRBJ1-6, with D perhaps TRBD1 (6 bases). Germline V gene sequence: CDR1 LNHDA, CDR2 SQIVND (reference sequence). Trimming removed 3 bases at V and 13 bases at J, with 19 bases between. The CDR3 consists of 15 residues. The CDR3 bases are TGTGCCAGTAGTATGTCGACATTAGGGGGTCGTCCCCTCCACTTT. It encodes CASSMSTLGGRPLHF.